One sample yielded the 21 T cell receptor beta chains listed below, sequenced in a study of OX40 agonist ivuxolimab in advanced cancers. Method: immunoSEQ multiplex PCR; TCRdb's copy keeps in-frame clones and lacks some. The table includes about 67,000 clones, 70% to 90% detected once. The sequencing used CD4+ or CD8+ T cells sorted from blood, collected in a trial of the OX40 agonist ivuxolimab. The receptors originated from an adult with an advanced solid tumor such as melanoma, head and neck, liver or kidney cancer.

This sequence joins TRBV2 and TRBJ2-5; the D gene is possibly TRBD2 (5 bases). Trimming took off 8 bases at V and 5 bases at J, with 15 bases between the two ends. Germline CDR1 is SNHLY and CDR2 is FYNNEI. This CDR3 has 13 amino acids. The CDR3: CASGRAGRETQYF. In DNA, the CDR3 is TGTGCCAGCGGGCGGGCAGGTCGGGAGACCCAGTACTTC.

V gene TRBV18 combines with J gene TRBJ2-1; D call uncertain. The CDR3 spans 14 residues. Per the germline V gene, CDR1 is KGHSH and CDR2 is LQKENI. V lost 0 bases and J 6 bases, leaving 9 bases between the germline ends. Here the CDR3 reads CASSPPSVANEQFF. For the CDR3, the DNA is TGTGCCAGCTCACCACCGTCGGTAGCCAATGAGCAGTTCTTC.

This CDR3 is CASSLDRDGYTF. The DNA for the CDR3 is TGTGCCAGCAGCTTGGATAGGGACGGCTACACCTTC. The J gene is TRBJ1-2, the V gene TRBV5-5; maybe TRBD1 (5 bases). Germline V lookup: CDR1 SGHKS, CDR2 YYEKEE (reference sequence). The V end was cut by 0 bases, the J end by 8 bases, with 8 bases between. CDR3 length: 12 residues.

The chain carries TRBV30 and TRBJ1-4; D perhaps matches TRBD1 (5 bases). Germline-derived CDR1 and CDR2 are GTSNPN and SVGIG (reference sequence). With 1 base removed from V and 4 bases from J, the gap between germline ends came to 10 bases. The CDR3 runs to 14 residues. The DNA of the CDR3 is TGTGCCTGGAGTGGGGAGGGGCTTAATGAAAAACTGTTTTTT. This encodes CAWSGEGLNEKLFF.

This clone appeared a single time. This rearrangement joins TRBV28 to TRBJ1-2, with 8 bases that match TRBD1. J was trimmed by 4 bases and V by 1 base; bases with no gene match: 8. This CDR3 spans 16 amino acids. Germline V gives CDR1 MDHEN, CDR2 SYDVKM. CDR3 region: CASSLSSGGLLYGYTF. The CDR3, as DNA: TGTGCCAGCAGTTTATCATCAGGGGGCTTACTCTATGGCTACACCTTC.

The J gene is TRBJ2-6, the V gene TRBV4-1; 10 bases line up with TRBD2. This CDR3 region has 20 residues. Trimming at V came to 4 bases and at J to 0 bases, leaving 12 bases not matched to a gene. Per germline, CDR1 MGHRA and CDR2 YSYEKL. The CDR3 bases are TGCGCCAGCAGCCCGGGTTCCGGGACTAGCGTATCCTCTGGGGCCAACGTCCTGACTTTC. Translating gives CASSPGSGTSVSSGANVLTF.

The chain employs TRBV7-9 and TRBJ1-1, with D possibly being TRBD1 (6 bases). V was pared by 2 bases and J by 3 bases, with 10 bases between. Germline CDR1 reads SEHNR; CDR2 reads FQNEAQ (reference sequence). This CDR3 comprises 14 residues. CDR3 in DNA: TGTGCCAGCAGCTTAATGGCAGGGGACACTGAAGCTTTCTTT. It translates to CASSLMAGDTEAFF.

This clone is medium-sized in the sample. V is TRBV6-6 and J is TRBJ1-2; 8 bases are shared with TRBD1. CDR1 is MNHNY and CDR2 is SVGAGI in the germline V gene (reference sequence). Trimming took 6 bases from V and 8 from J; bases not matched to a gene: 14. This CDR3 is built from 15 residues. The CDR3: CASSPAAGGLRGYTF. CDR3 DNA sequence: TGTGCCAGCAGCCCCGCGGCAGGGGGCCTTAGAGGCTACACCTTC.

V gene TRBV18 combines with J gene TRBJ1-4; tentatively, D is TRBD1 (6 bases). The CDR3 is 15 amino acids. CDR1 and CDR2 (germline): KGHSH, LQKENI. The germline V and J ends were trimmed by 3 bases and 5 bases, with 13 bases remaining between them. The CDR3 DNA sequence: TGTGCCAGCTCACCGGGGGGGGCCCGAAATGAAAAACTGTTTTTT. This gives the protein CASSPGGARNEKLFF. The whole variable domain, filled in from reference TRBV18 and TRBJ1-4, reads NAGVMQNPRHLVRRRGQEARLRCSPMKGHSHVYWYRQLPEEGLKFMVYLQKENIIDESGMPKERFSAEFPKEGPSILRIQQVVRGDSAAYFCASSPGGARNEKLFFGSGTQLSVL.

V and J are TRBV28 and TRBJ1-2; possibly TRBD1 for D (5 bases). Germline loops: CDR1 MDHEN, CDR2 SYDVKM. This CDR3 is 14 amino acids long. Trimming cost V 5 bases and J 6 bases, with 16 bases left between them. The CDR3 region is CASSPGGLRDGYTF. The DNA for the CDR3 is TGTGCCAGCAGTCCCGGCGGCCTCAGGGATGGCTACACCTTC.

The chain joins TRBV4-1 to TRBJ1-4; D gene unclear. Germline CDR1 MGHRA, CDR2 YSYEKL. Trimming removed 6 bases at V and 5 bases at J, with 16 bases between. The CDR3 covers 15 residues. The CDR3 DNA reads as TGCGCCAGCAGTCCCCCTAGCGTCATCAATGAAAAACTGTTTTTT. It codes for CASSPPSVINEKLFF.

The genes are TRBV28 and TRBJ2-1; 11 bases map to TRBD2. The CDR3 length is 17 residues. CDR1 and CDR2 (germline): MDHEN, SYDVKM. J gave up 4 bases and V 5 bases, and 10 bases lay outside the gene matches. DNA of the CDR3: TGTGCCAGCAGTCTCCCCCTCCTAGCGGGAGGTTACAATGAGCAGTTCTTC. Translating gives CASSLPLLAGGYNEQFF.

The table lists this clone with a few counts. The CDR3 nucleotides are TGTGCCAGCAGTTACCCCCGGGGGACCGGATTGGAAAAACTGTTTTTT. This encodes CASSYPRGTGLEKLFF. V and J are TRBV28 and TRBJ1-4; maybe TRBD1 (5 bases). CDR1 and CDR2 from the germline V gene are MDHEN and SYDVKM. The V end was cut by 4 bases, the J end by 8 bases, with 20 bases between. The CDR3 covers 16 residues.

Remarks on this clone: The same CDR3 arises from other DNA sequences in this sample as well. The genes are TRBV7-2 and TRBJ2-1; D is possibly TRBD2 (7 bases). CDR3 length: 15 residues. Germline V CDR1 and CDR2: SGHTA, FQGNSA. The V end lost 1 base, the J end lost 2 bases, and 9 bases lay between the germline ends. CDR3 loop: CASSLGGGPYNEQFF. Here the CDR3 DNA reads TGTGCCAGCAGCTTAGGGGGGGGGCCCTACAATGAGCAGTTCTTC.

This clone is a singleton in its sample. The chain recombines TRBV29-1 with TRBJ2-3; D is undetermined. The germline gives CDR1 SQVTM, CDR2 ANQGSEA. The germline V and J ends were trimmed by 5 bases and 2 bases, with 11 bases remaining between them. The CDR3 extends over 13 amino acids. The CDR3 coding sequence is TGCAGCGTTCGGATCGGCGCCACAGATACGCAGTATTTT. Protein product: CSVRIGATDTQYF.

J is TRBJ2-3 and V is TRBV2; D call uncertain. The V end was cut by 6 bases, the J end by 1 base, with 11 bases between. The CDR3 runs to 14 residues. CDR1 is SNHLY, CDR2 FYNNEI, per germline. The CDR3 DNA is TGTGCCAGCAGGAGACTCACAGGCACAGATACGCAGTATTTT. Translation: CASRRLTGTDTQYF.

The chain has TRBV5-5 and TRBJ2-1; TRBD2 agrees at 8 bases. CDR3 length: 18 residues. Germline lookup yields CDR1 SGHKS and CDR2 YYEKEE (reference sequence). Trimming at V came to 4 bases and at J to 0 bases, leaving 12 bases not matched to a gene. CDR3 amino acids: CASSTARRGASSYNEQFF. The CDR3 nucleotides read TGTGCCAGCAGCACGGCGAGGCGGGGGGCTAGCTCCTACAATGAGCAGTTCTTC.

V usage is TRBV5-1 and J usage is TRBJ2-2; 9 bases match TRBD2. V gave up 4 bases and J gave up 9 bases; unmatched junction bases: 10. This CDR3 contains 15 residues. Germline assignment: CDR1 SGHRS and CDR2 YFSETQ. The CDR3 sequence: CASSHSAGGTRELFF. DNA of the CDR3: TGCGCCAGCAGCCATTCAGCGGGAGGTACTCGGGAGCTGTTTTTT. The whole variable domain, remainder taken from reference TRBV5-1 and TRBJ2-2, is KAGVTQTPRYLIKTRGQQVTLSCSPISGHRSVSWYQQTPGQGLQFLFEYFSETQRNKGNFPGRFSGRQFSNSRSEMNVSTLELGDSALYLCASSHSAGGTRELFFGEGSRLTVL.

CDR3 DNA: TGTGCCAGCAGTGGTTTGGCGTTTGAAGCTTTCTTT. Amino acids: CASSGLAFEAFF. This chain joins TRBV2 and TRBJ1-1, with D uncertain. Trimming left V 4 bases short and J 7 bases short, with 10 bases between. Germline loops: CDR1 SNHLY, CDR2 FYNNEI. CDR3 length: 12 amino acids.

The rearrangement uses TRBV28 and TRBJ2-1; the D gene is possibly TRBD2 (5 bases). The germline V gene has CDR1 MDHEN and CDR2 SYDVKM. V lost 3 bases, J lost 9 bases, and 15 bases lay in between. The CDR3 extends over 14 amino acids. The CDR3 sequence: CASSFPGTGSEQFF. The CDR3 DNA reads TGTGCCAGCAGTTTCCCGGGAACGGGTTCTGAGCAGTTCTTC.

V usage is TRBV6-5 and J usage is TRBJ2-5, with D possibly matching TRBD1 (6 bases). The CDR3 loop spans 14 amino acids. Germline CDR1 and CDR2: MNHEY and SVGAGI. Trimming pared 2 bases from V and 5 bases from J, leaving 12 bases between. CDR3 sequence reads: CASSYEQGRETQYF. CDR3 coding DNA: TGTGCCAGCAGTTACGAGCAGGGGCGGGAGACCCAGTACTTC.